This T cell receptor (beta chain) appears in the sequencing data of a study of metastatic and nonmetastatic thyroid tumors. Each patient came to thyroid surgery without any prior treatment (of any kind). This clone was detected ten times or more. Trimming took off 1 base at V and 5 bases at J, with 20 bases between the two ends. This CDR3 is built from 17 residues. Germline CDR1 is WSHSY and CDR2 is SAAADI. In the original processing: A classifier for distant metastasis in papillary thyroid cancer was constructed using CDR3 differences observed across clinicopathological groups. Using MiXCR, TCRdb reanalyzed the PCR reads. The authors' filters were not applied to this entry. The sample lists about 39,000 clones, roughly 16% occurring once.

The sequenced material came from blood. The genes are TRBV10-2 and TRBJ1-2; tentatively, D is TRBD1 (6 bases). The receptor's source is a female donor with papillary thyroid cancer or a benign thyroid nodule (not recorded which). Some clones in this sample may be carry-over from other donors' samples. CDR3 amino acids: CASSEWQGTGLEYGYTF. For the CDR3, the DNA is TGCGCCAGCAGTGAGTGGCAGGGGACGGGGCTCGAGTATGGCTACACCTTC.